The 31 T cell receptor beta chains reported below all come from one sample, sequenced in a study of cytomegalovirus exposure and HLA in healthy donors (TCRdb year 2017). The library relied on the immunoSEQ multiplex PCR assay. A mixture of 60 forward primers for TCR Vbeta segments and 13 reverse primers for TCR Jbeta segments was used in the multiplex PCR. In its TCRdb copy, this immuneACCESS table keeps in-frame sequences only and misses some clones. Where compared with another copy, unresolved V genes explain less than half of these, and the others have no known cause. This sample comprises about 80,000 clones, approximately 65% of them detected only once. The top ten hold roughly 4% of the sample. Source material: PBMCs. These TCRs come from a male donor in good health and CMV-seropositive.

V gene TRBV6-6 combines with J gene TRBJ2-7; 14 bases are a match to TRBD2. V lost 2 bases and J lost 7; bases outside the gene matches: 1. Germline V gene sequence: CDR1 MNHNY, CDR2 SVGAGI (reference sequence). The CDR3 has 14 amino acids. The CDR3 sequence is CASSYGLAGGEQYF. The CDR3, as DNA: TGTGCCAGCAGTTACGGACTAGCGGGAGGAGAGCAGTACTTC.

The CDR3, as DNA: TGTGCCAGCAGCGACAGTAACTATGGCTACACCTTC. It encodes CASSDSNYGYTF. The V and J genes are TRBV28 and TRBJ1-2; TRBD1 is a possible D gene (5 bases). Per the germline V gene, CDR1 is MDHEN and CDR2 is SYDVKM. CDR3 length equals 12 residues. V was pared by 6 bases and J by 1 base, with 6 bases between.

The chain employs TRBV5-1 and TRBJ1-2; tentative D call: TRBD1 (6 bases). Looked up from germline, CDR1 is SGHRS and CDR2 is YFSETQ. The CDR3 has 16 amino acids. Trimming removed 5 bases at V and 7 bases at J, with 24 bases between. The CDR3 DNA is TGCGCCAGCAGTTCTCTTCCAGGGGATCGGGGCGGTGGCTACACCTTC. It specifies CASSSLPGDRGGGYTF.

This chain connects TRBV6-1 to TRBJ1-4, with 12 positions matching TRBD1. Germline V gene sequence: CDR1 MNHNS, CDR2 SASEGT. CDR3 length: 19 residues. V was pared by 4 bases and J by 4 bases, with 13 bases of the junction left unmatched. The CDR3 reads CASSVIPGQGARGNEKLFF. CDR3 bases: TGTGCCAGCAGTGTAATCCCGGGACAGGGGGCGAGGGGTAATGAAAAACTGTTTTTT.

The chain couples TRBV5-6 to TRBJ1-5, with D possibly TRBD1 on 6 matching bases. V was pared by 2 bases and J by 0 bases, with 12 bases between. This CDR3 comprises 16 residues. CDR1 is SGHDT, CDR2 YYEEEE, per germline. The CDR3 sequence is CASSLEGGYSNQPQHF. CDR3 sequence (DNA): TGTGCCAGCAGCTTAGAAGGGGGTTATAGCAATCAGCCCCAGCATTTT.

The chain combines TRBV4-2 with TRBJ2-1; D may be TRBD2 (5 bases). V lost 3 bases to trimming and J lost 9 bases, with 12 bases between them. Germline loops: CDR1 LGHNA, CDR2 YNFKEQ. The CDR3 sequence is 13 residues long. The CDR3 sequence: CASSHPLGVEQFF. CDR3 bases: TGTGCCAGCAGCCACCCCCTCGGGGTTGAGCAGTTCTTC.

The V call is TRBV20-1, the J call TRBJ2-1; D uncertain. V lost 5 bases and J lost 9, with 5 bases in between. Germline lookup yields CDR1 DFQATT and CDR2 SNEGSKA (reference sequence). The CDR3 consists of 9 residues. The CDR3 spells CSARFEQFF. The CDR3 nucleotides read TGCAGTGCTCGGTTTGAGCAGTTCTTC.

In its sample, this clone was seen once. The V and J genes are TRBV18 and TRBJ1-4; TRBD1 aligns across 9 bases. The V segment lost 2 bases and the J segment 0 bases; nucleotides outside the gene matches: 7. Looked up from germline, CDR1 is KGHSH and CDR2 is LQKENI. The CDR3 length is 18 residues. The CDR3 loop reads CASSPSVQGAATNEKLFF. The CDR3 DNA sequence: TGTGCCAGCTCACCATCTGTACAGGGGGCTGCAACTAATGAAAAACTGTTTTTT.

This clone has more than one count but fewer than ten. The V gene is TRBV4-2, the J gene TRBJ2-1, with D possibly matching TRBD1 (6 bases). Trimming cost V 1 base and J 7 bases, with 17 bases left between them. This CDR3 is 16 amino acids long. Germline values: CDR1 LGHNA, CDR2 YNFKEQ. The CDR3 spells CASSQVQGDVSNEQFF. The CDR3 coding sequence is TGTGCCAGCAGCCAAGTACAGGGTGACGTTAGTAATGAGCAGTTCTTC.

CDR3 region: CASSVGTGTSGNTIYF. The CDR3, as DNA: TGTGCCAGCAGCGTAGGGACAGGGACCTCCGGAAACACCATATATTTT. The V and J genes are TRBV9 and TRBJ1-3, with TRBD1 matching 8 bases. Germline V gives CDR1 SGDLS, CDR2 YYNGEE. The J segment lost 4 bases and the V segment lost 0 bases, leaving 6 bases of the junction unmatched. CDR3 length: 16 residues.

The CDR3 reads CASSLWTGNEKLFF. Written as DNA, the CDR3 is TGTGCCAGCAGCTTGTGGACAGGCAATGAAAAACTGTTTTTT. The chain is built from TRBV7-2 and TRBJ1-4; 7 bases align to TRBD1. Trimming removed 3 bases from V and 5 bases from J; junction bases left unmatched: 3. Germline values: CDR1 SGHTA, CDR2 FQGNSA. There are 14 residues in the CDR3.

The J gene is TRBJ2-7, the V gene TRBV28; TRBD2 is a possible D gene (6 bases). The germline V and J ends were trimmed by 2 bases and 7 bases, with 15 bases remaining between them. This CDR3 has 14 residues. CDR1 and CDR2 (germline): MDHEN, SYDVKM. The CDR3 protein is CASSLSIPGREQYF. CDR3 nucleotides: TGTGCCAGCAGTTTAAGCATCCCGGGGAGGGAGCAGTACTTC. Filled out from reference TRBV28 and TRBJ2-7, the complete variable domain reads DVKVTQSSRYLVKRTGEKVFLECVQDMDHENMFWYRQDPGLGLRLIYFSYDVKMKEKGDIPEGYSVSREKKERFSLILESASTNQTSMYLCASSLSIPGREQYFGPGTRLTVT.

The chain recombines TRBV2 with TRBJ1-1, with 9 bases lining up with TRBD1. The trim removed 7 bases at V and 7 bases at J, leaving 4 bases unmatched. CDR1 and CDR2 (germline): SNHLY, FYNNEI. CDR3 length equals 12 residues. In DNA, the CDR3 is TGTGCCAGCACCTGGACAGGGGTTGAAGCTTTCTTT. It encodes CASTWTGVEAFF.

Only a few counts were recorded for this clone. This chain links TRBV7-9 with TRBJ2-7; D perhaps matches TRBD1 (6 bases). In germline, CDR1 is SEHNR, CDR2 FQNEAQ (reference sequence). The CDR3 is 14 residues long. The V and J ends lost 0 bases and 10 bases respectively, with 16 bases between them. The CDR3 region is CASSLAIEQGPQYF. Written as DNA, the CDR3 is TGTGCCAGCAGCTTAGCGATTGAACAGGGCCCACAGTACTTC.

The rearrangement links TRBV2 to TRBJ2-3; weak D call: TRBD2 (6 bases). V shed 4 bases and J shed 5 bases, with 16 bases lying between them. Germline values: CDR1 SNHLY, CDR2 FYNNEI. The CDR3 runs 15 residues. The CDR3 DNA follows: TGTGCCAGCAGTGTGGGCGGGCGAGCGGGAGATACGCAGTATTTT. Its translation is CASSVGGRAGDTQYF.

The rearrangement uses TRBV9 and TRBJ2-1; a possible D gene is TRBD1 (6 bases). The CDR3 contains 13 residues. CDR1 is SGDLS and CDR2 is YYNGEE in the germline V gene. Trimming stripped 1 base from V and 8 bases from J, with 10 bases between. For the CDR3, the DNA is TGTGCCAGCAGCGTACCAGGGGCCCATGAGCAGTTCTTC. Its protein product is CASSVPGAHEQFF.

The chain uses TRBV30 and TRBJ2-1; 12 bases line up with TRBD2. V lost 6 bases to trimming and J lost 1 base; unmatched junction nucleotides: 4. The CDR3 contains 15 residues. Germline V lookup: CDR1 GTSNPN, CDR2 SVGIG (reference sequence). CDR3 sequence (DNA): TGTGCCTGCACTAGCGGGAGGAGGTCCTACAATGAGCAGTTCTTC. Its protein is CACTSGRRSYNEQFF.

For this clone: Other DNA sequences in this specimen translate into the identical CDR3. The CDR3 spells CASSVQGAHGYTF. The CDR3 DNA follows: TGTGCCAGTAGCGTACAGGGGGCGCATGGCTACACCTTC. The rearrangement joins TRBV5-8 to TRBJ1-2, with TRBD1 matching 9 bases. This CDR3 is built from 13 residues. Germline CDR1 SGHTS, CDR2 YDEGEE. Germline trimming cut 8 bases from V and 6 bases from J; bases unmatched to any gene: 8.

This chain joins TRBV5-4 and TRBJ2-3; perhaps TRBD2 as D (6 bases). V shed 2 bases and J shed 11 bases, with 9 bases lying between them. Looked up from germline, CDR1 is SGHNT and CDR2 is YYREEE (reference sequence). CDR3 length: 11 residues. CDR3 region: CASSLRREQYF. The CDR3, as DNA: TGTGCCAGCAGCTTAAGGAGGGAGCAGTATTTT.

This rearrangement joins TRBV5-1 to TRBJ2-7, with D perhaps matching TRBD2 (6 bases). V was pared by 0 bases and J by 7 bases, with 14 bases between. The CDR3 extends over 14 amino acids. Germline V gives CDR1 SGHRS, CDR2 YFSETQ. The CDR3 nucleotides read TGCGCCAGCAGCTTGGGGAATAGCGGCTTAGAGCAGTACTTC. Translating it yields CASSLGNSGLEQYF.

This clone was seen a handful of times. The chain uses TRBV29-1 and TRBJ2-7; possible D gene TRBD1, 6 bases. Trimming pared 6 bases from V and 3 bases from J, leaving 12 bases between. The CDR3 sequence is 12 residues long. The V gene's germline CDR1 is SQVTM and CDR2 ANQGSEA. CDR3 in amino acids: CSVSRDNYEQYF. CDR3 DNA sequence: TGCAGCGTGAGCCGGGACAACTACGAGCAGTACTTC.

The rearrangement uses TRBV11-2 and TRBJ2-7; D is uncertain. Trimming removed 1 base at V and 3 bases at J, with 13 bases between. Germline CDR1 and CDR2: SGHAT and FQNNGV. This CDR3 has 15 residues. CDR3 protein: CASSLGSSGIYEQYF. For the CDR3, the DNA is TGTGCCAGCAGCTTAGGATCCAGTGGCATCTACGAGCAGTACTTC.

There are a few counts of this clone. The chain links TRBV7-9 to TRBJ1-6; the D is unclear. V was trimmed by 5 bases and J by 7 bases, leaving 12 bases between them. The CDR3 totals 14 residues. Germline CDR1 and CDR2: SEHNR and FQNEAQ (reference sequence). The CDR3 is CASSVSGRNSPLHF. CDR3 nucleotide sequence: TGTGCCAGCAGCGTCAGTGGGAGGAATTCACCCCTCCACTTT.

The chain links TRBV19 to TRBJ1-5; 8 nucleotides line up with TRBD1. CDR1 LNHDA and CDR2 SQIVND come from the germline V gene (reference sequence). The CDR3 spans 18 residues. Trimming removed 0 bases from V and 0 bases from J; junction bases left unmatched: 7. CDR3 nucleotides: TGTGCCAGTAGTATAGATCGTGGACAGGGCCATAGCAATCAGCCCCAGCATTTT. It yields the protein CASSIDRGQGHSNQPQHF.

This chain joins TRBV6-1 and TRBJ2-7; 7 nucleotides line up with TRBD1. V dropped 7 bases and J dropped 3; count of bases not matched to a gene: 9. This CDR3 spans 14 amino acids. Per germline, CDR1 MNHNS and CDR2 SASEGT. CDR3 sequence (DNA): TGTGCCAGCACCCGAGTCGGGACAGTCTACGAGCAGTACTTC. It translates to CASTRVGTVYEQYF.

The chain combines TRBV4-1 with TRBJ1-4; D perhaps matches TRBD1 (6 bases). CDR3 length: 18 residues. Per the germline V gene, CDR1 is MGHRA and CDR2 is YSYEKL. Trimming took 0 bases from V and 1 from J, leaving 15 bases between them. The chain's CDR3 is CASSQDRAAQGTNEKLFF. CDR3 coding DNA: TGCGCCAGCAGCCAAGATCGGGCAGCACAGGGAACTAATGAAAAACTGTTTTTT.

CDR3 sequence reads: CATGTPRRNEQFF. The CDR3 nucleotides read TGTGCCACCGGGACTCCCCGGCGGAATGAGCAGTTCTTC. The chain employs TRBV6-5 and TRBJ2-1; a weak D match, TRBD2 (6 bases). This CDR3 is built from 13 residues. V was trimmed by 10 bases and J by 7 bases, leaving 17 bases between them. Per the germline V gene, CDR1 is MNHEY and CDR2 is SVGAGI.

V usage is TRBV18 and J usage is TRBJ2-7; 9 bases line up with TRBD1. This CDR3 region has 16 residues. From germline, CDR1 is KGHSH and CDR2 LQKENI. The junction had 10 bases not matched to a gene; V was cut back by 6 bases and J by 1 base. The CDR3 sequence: CASSPLGQGKSYEQYF. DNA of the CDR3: TGTGCCAGCTCTCCTCTCGGACAGGGGAAATCCTACGAGCAGTACTTC.

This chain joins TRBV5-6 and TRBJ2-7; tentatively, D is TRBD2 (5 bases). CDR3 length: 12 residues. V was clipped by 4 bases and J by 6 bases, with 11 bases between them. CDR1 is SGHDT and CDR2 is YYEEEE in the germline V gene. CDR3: CASSKPGSEQYF. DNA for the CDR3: TGTGCCAGCAGCAAACCGGGGAGCGAGCAGTACTTC.

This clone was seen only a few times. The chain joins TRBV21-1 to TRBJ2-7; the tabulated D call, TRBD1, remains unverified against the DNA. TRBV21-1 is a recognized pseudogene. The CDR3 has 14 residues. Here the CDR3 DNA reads TGTGCCAGCAGCAAGTGGCAGGGTCAGTACGAGCAGTACTTC. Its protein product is CASSKWQGQYEQYF.

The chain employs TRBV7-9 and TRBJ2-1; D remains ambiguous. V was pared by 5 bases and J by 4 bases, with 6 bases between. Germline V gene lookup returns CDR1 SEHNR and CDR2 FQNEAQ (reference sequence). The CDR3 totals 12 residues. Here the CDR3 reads CASSPFYNEQFF. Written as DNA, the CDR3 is TGTGCCAGCAGCCCCTTTTACAATGAGCAGTTCTTC. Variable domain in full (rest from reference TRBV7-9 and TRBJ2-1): DTGVSQNPRHKITKRGQNVTFRCDPISEHNRLYWYRQTLGQGPEFLTYFQNEAQLEKSRLLSDRFSAERPKGSFSTLEIQRTEQGDSAMYLCASSPFYNEQFFGPGTRLTVL.